The rows below give T cell receptor beta chains drawn from one sample of a study of T cell repertoires in cytomegalovirus infection. From the reads, TCRdb called clonotypes with MiXCR, one entry per CDR3 protein. The repertoire consists of nearly 450,000 distinct CDR3 sequences, with around 32% occurring once and the leading ten covering roughly 15%. The sample consisted of PBMCs. These receptor sequences come from a human donor in good health (CMV status not recorded). Some clones in this sample may be carry-over from other donors' samples. CDR3s include the opening cysteine and the closing phenylalanine or tryptophan. The order of the fields is clone size, V gene, D gene, J gene, CDR3 protein, CDR3 DNA. A D gene is named only where the DNA matches it firmly. Some rows have no size entry. The others give once, few or many, or a class for an expanded clone.

few	TRBV19	NA	TRBJ1-5	CASSNYGQPQHF	TGTGCCAGTAGCAATTACGGACAGCCCCAGCATTTT
many	TRBV12-3/TRBV12-4	TRBD1	TRBJ1-2	CASSPGTGSGYTF	TGTGCCAGCAGTCCCGGGACAGGATCCGGCTACACCTTC
NA	TRBV7-9	NA	TRBJ1-4	CASSSTRTRSYEKLFF	TGTGCCAGCAGCTCCACCCGGACGCGGTCTTATGAAAAACTGTTTTTT
few	TRBV6-6	TRBD2	TRBJ2-3	CASSYSGRGNTDTQYF	TGTGCCAGCAGTTACTCTGGGAGGGGAAATACAGATACGCAGTATTTT
NA	TRBV9	NA	TRBJ1-5	CASSAGATLNQPQHF	TGTGCCAGCAGCGCTGGGGCGACACTCAATCAGCCCCAGCATTTT
few	TRBV24-1	TRBD2	TRBJ2-3	CATQGLAGGVTDTQYF	TGTGCCACCCAAGGACTAGCGGGGGGGGTCACAGATACGCAGTATTTT
many	TRBV7-2	NA	TRBJ1-5	CASSSGPPSGNQPQHF	TGTGCCAGCAGCTCAGGACCTCCCTCGGGCAATCAGCCCCAGCATTTT
once	TRBV18	NA	TRBJ1-3	CASSSLGDINSGNTIYF	TGTGCCAGCTCATCGCTCGGGGACATAAACTCTGGAAACACCATATATTTT
NA	TRBV2	TRBD2	TRBJ2-2	CASSDGGAPVGELFF	TGTGCCAGCAGTGACGGGGGGGCCCCCGTCGGGGAGCTGTTTTTT
NA	TRBV4-1	NA	TRBJ2-7	CASSQDVGDGYYEQYF	TGCGCCAGCAGCCAAGATGTGGGGGACGGGTACTACGAGCAGTACTTC
many	TRBV27	TRBD1	TRBJ1-2	CASSFTGTQGTYGYTF	TGTGCCAGCAGTTTTACGGGTACACAGGGGACCTATGGCTACACCTTC
few	TRBV6-5	NA	TRBJ1-6	CASRGQTYNSPLHF	TGTGCCAGCAGAGGACAGACTTATAATTCACCCCTCCACTTT
few	TRBV7-9	NA	TRBJ2-4	CASSGGQNIQYF	TGTGCCAGCAGCGGCGGCCAAAACATTCAGTACTTC
NA	TRBV15	NA	TRBJ2-5	CATSGSGTQETQYF	TGTGCCACCAGCGGTAGCGGTACACAAGAGACCCAGTACTTC
NA	TRBV7-9	TRBD1	TRBJ1-1	CASSLWGRGAEAFF	TGTGCCAGCAGCTTATGGGGCAGGGGGGCTGAAGCTTTCTTT
NA	TRBV18	TRBD2	TRBJ2-2	CASSPLPSGGAGSNTGELFF	TGTGCCAGCTCACCACTACCTAGCGGGGGGGCCGGCTCGAACACCGGGGAGCTGTTTTTT
NA	TRBV5-6	TRBD2	TRBJ2-5	CASSDAGTSGEQETQYF	TGTGCCAGCAGCGACGCCGGGACTAGCGGGGAACAAGAGACCCAGTACTTC
NA	TRBV4-1	TRBD1	TRBJ1-3	CASSQNRGYTGNTIYF	TGCGCCAGCAGCCAAAACAGGGGATATACTGGAAACACCATATATTTT
once	TRBV29-1	TRBD2	TRBJ2-3	CSVTRLAGSDTQYF	TGCAGCGTGACGCGGCTAGCGGGGTCGGATACGCAGTATTTT
NA	TRBV25-1	TRBD1	TRBJ1-2	CASSPPDRGPHGYTF	TGTGCCAGCAGTCCTCCGGACAGGGGGCCCCATGGCTACACCTTC
many	TRBV7-9	TRBD2	TRBJ2-7	CASEGGILSYEQYF	TGTGCCAGCGAGGGAGGGATCCTCTCCTACGAGCAGTACTTC
few	TRBV7-9	NA	TRBJ1-2	CASSLAALGYTF	TGTGCCAGCAGCTTAGCGGCACTCGGCTACACCTTC
NA	TRBV5-3	TRBD2	TRBJ2-7	CASSSRLAENRWGFEQYF	TGTGCCAGCAGCTCCAGACTAGCGGAGAACCGATGGGGGTTCGAGCAGTACTTC
NA	TRBV4-1	NA	TRBJ2-7	CASSQDNQFDPPYEQYF	TGCGCCAGCAGCCAAGATAACCAATTTGACCCACCCTACGAGCAGTACTTC
NA	TRBV7-2	NA	TRBJ1-2	CASSSQAGVSNYGYTF	TGTGCCAGCAGCTCCCAAGCGGGGGTAAGCAACTATGGCTACACCTTC
NA	TRBV6-5	NA	TRBJ1-6	CASSLTANDSPLHF	TGTGCCAGCAGCCTGACAGCCAACGATTCACCCCTCCACTTT
many	TRBV6-2/TRBV6-3	TRBD2	TRBJ2-1	CASSSKYPGTSGVRSYNEQFF	TGTGCCAGCAGTTCGAAATATCCCGGGACTAGCGGGGTTCGTTCCTACAATGAGCAGTTCTTC
NA	TRBV4-2	NA	TRBJ2-2	CASSQGPANTGELFF	TGTGCCAGCAGCCAAGGTCCAGCGAACACCGGGGAGCTGTTTTTT
few	TRBV27	TRBD1	TRBJ2-7	CASSARQGTYEQYF	TGTGCCAGCAGTGCCCGACAGGGAACCTACGAGCAGTACTTC
few	TRBV10-2	TRBD1	TRBJ1-1	CASSEPRGRQGDTEAFF	TGCGCCAGCAGTGAGCCCCGGGGACGACAGGGTGACACTGAAGCTTTCTTT
NA	TRBV19	NA	TRBJ1-4	CASSILNEEKLFF	TGTGCCAGTAGTATCCTTAATGAGGAAAAACTGTTTTTT
few	TRBV7-8	NA	TRBJ2-5	CASSLTGAGETQYF	TGTGCCAGCAGCTTAACGGGGGCGGGGGAGACCCAGTACTTC
many	TRBV11-2	TRBD1	TRBJ2-1	CASSLTGVQLYNEQFF	TGTGCCAGCAGCTTGACAGGGGTACAGCTGTACAATGAGCAGTTCTTC
few	TRBV6-1	NA	TRBJ1-2	CASSEAAGPIYTF	TGTGCCAGCAGTGAAGCGGCAGGGCCAATCTACACCTTC
once	TRBV9	NA	TRBJ1-1	CASSVDSNTEAFF	TGTGCCAGCAGCGTCGACAGCAACACTGAAGCTTTCTTT
many	TRBV12-3/TRBV12-4	NA	TRBJ1-3	CASSLWVGNTIYF	TGTGCCAGCAGCTTGTGGGTTGGAAACACCATATATTTT
few	TRBV4-1	NA	TRBJ1-1	CASSQLYGTVAFF	TGCGCCAGCAGCCAACTATATGGTACAGTTGCTTTCTTT
NA	TRBV6-6	TRBD2	TRBJ2-3	CASSQRTSGGADTQYF	TGTGCCAGCAGCCAACGGACTAGCGGGGGGGCAGATACGCAGTATTTT
many	TRBV7-2	NA	TRBJ1-4	CAGPKKSERATNEKLFF	TGTGCCGGACCAAAAAAATCAGAACGGGCAACTAATGAAAAACTGTTTTTT
many	TRBV12-3/TRBV12-4	NA	TRBJ1-2	CASSLSSPGGYTF	TGTGCCAGCAGTTTATCTTCACCCGGGGGCTACACCTTC
few	TRBV28	NA	TRBJ1-1	CASSLRFGKWTEAFF	TGTGCCAGCAGTTTGAGATTTGGTAAATGGACTGAAGCTTTCTTT
many	TRBV7-2	NA	TRBJ1-1	CASSLVPFEAFF	TGTGCCAGCAGCTTAGTCCCCTTTGAAGCTTTCTTT
NA	TRBV7-2	TRBD2	TRBJ2-7	CASSTSWGGDYEQYF	TGTGCCAGCAGTACGTCATGGGGGGGGGATTACGAGCAGTACTTC
few	TRBV5-6	TRBD1	TRBJ1-5	CASSFDRGINQPQHF	TGTGCCAGCAGTTTTGACAGGGGGATCAATCAGCCCCAGCATTTT
NA	TRBV6-5	NA	TRBJ2-3	CASSHRGAGTDTQYF	TGTGCCAGCAGCCACCGGGGGGCCGGCACAGATACGCAGTATTTT
NA	TRBV11-2	TRBD1	TRBJ2-2	CASSFRGPRQGYTGELFF	TGTGCCAGCAGCTTCCGGGGCCCGAGACAGGGATACACCGGGGAGCTGTTTTTT
NA	TRBV5-4	TRBD1	TRBJ2-4	CASSAIGQGTKNIQYF	TGTGCCAGCAGCGCAATCGGACAGGGCACAAAAAACATTCAGTACTTC
few	TRBV6-6	TRBD1	TRBJ2-7	CASISGTGLYEQYF	TGTGCCAGCATCTCCGGGACAGGACTCTACGAGCAGTACTTC
NA	TRBV5-5	TRBD1	TRBJ1-1	CASSRTGFPLNTEAFF	TGTGCCAGCAGCCGGACAGGGTTCCCGCTGAACACTGAAGCTTTCTTT
NA	TRBV19	TRBD2	TRBJ2-5	CASSISASGGVQETQYF	TGTGCCAGTAGTATATCGGCGAGCGGGGGAGTTCAAGAGACCCAGTACTTC
few	TRBV11-2	TRBD2	TRBJ2-5	CASSPRTSGDVTYQETQYF	TGTGCCAGCAGCCCGCGGACTAGCGGCGACGTCACGTACCAAGAGACCCAGTACTTC
medium-sized	TRBV7-2	NA	TRBJ1-1	CASSRGGPEAFF	TGTGCCAGCAGCCGCGGGGGCCCTGAAGCTTTCTTT
NA	TRBV4-1	NA	TRBJ2-2	CASSQEVVATNTGELFF	TGCGCCAGCAGCCAAGAGGTTGTCGCAACGAACACCGGGGAGCTGTTTTTT
few	TRBV12-5	NA	TRBJ2-5	CASGLDREETQYF	TGTGCTAGTGGTTTGGACAGAGAAGAGACCCAGTACTTC
few	TRBV7-8	NA	TRBJ2-7	CASSRTDNYEQYF	TGTGCCAGCAGCCGGACGGACAACTACGAGCAGTACTTC
NA	TRBV4-2	NA	TRBJ1-1	CASSQDRRPFTEAFF	TGTGCCAGCAGCCAAGATCGCAGGCCCTTCACTGAAGCTTTCTTT
NA	TRBV7-2	NA	TRBJ2-3	CASSTDWSTDTQYF	TGTGCCAGCAGCACGGACTGGAGCACAGATACGCAGTATTTT